The 22 T cell receptor beta chains below all came from one sample that was sequenced in a study of a mutant IDH1 vaccine in newly diagnosed glioma. Their antigen targets remain unknown. Measured with immunoSEQ multiplex PCR; TCRdb has only the in-frame clones, and not every one. The sample contains approximately 62,000 clones, 70% to 90% of which appear only once. The time point was: week 23, last vaccination. The study gave 300 ug of mutant IDH1 20-mer peptide per vaccine dose, with topical imiquimod. The sequencing used PBMCs, collected from a glioma patient whose treatment included an IDH1 peptide vaccine. Receptors originate from a man in his thirties or forties with glioma.

The genes are TRBV5-1 and TRBJ1-6, with a weak D call TRBD1 (6 bases). The CDR3 is 16 amino acids. Germline lookup yields CDR1 SGHRS and CDR2 YFSETQ. V shed 1 base and J shed 9 bases, with 17 bases lying between them. The CDR3 DNA reads TGCGCCAGCAGCTTGACCCCGGGACATAGGGTTTCACCCCTCCACTTT. Protein product: CASSLTPGHRVSPLHF.

This chain uses TRBV10-3 with TRBJ2-7; D possibly uses TRBD1 or TRBD2 (5 bases each). Germline V CDR1 and CDR2: ENHRY, SYGVKD. Between the trimmed V and J ends, which lost 8 bases and 6 bases, there was a span of 11 bases. The CDR3 is 11 amino acids. CDR3 sequence reads: CAISGSCEQYF. In DNA, the CDR3 is TGTGCCATCTCAGGGAGCTGCGAGCAGTACTTC.

The CDR3 nucleotides read TGCGCCAGCAGCTTGGGGGGACAGACTAATGAAAAACTGTTTTTT. Its translation: CASSLGGQTNEKLFF. This sequence joins TRBV5-1 and TRBJ1-4; 7 positions match TRBD1. The V segment lost 0 bases and the J segment 2 bases; nucleotides outside the gene matches: 1. CDR3 length: 15 residues. Germline CDR1 reads SGHRS; CDR2 reads YFSETQ.

In the case of this clone: Likely a read error: the CDR3 ends without its conserved phenylalanine or tryptophan. This chain uses TRBV10-2 with TRBJ1-1; maybe TRBD1 (5 bases). The CDR3 length is 13 residues. The germline CDR1 and CDR2 sequences are WSHSY and SAAADI. Trimming cost V 8 bases and J 7 bases, with 17 bases left between them. The CDR3 loop is CASCEQGVSEAFL. The CDR3 bases are TGCGCCAGCTGCGAGCAGGGAGTCAGTGAAGCTTTCCTT.

This sequence joins TRBV28 and TRBJ2-1; D unresolved. V was cut by 2 bases and J by 7 bases, with 12 bases left in between. In germline, CDR1 is MDHEN, CDR2 SYDVKM. The CDR3 totals 14 residues. The CDR3 protein is CASSLGQKANEQFF. The CDR3 region has the DNA TGTGCCAGCAGTTTAGGGCAGAAAGCGAATGAGCAGTTCTTC.

The chain couples TRBV13 to TRBJ2-7; TRBD2 aligns across 7 bases. CDR1 and CDR2 from the germline V gene are PRHDT and FYEKMQ (reference sequence). The V gene end was trimmed by 6 bases and the J gene end by 6 bases; junction bases not matched to a gene: 8. This CDR3 has 13 residues. In DNA form, the CDR3 reads TGTGCCAGCAGAGATTCCAGGGAGGGCGAGCAGTACTTC. Residues: CASRDSREGEQYF.

The V and J genes are TRBV6-4 and TRBJ1-2, with D possibly matching TRBD1 (5 bases). CDR1 is MRHNA and CDR2 is SNTAGT in the germline V gene. Trimming took 1 base from V and 1 from J, leaving 10 bases between them. CDR3 length: 15 residues. The CDR3 protein is CASSDWNGGNYGYTF. The CDR3 DNA is TGTGCCAGCAGTGACTGGAATGGGGGTAACTATGGCTACACCTTC.

V gene TRBV7-2 combines with J gene TRBJ2-5; D gene ambiguous. The end of the DNA fits TRBJ2-7 better, so the J call may be wrong. This CDR3 is built from 12 residues. In germline, CDR1 is SGHTA, CDR2 FQGNSA. CDR3 region: CASSLAVYEQYF. The CDR3, as DNA: TGTGCCAGCAGCTTAGCGGTTTACGAGCAGTACTTC.

In its sample, this clone was seen once. Different DNA sequences within this sample yield the same CDR3. This chain uses TRBV27 with TRBJ2-2; a weak D match, TRBD2 (5 bases). The CDR3 runs 13 residues. Germline V gene sequence: CDR1 MNHEY, CDR2 SMNVEV (reference sequence). Trimming removed 6 bases from V and 3 bases from J, with 8 bases in between. The CDR3 loop reads CASSFSDTGELFF. CDR3 nucleotides: TGTGCCAGCAGCTTTAGCGACACCGGGGAGCTGTTTTTT.

The J gene is TRBJ2-5, the V gene TRBV4-1, with 7 bases identical to TRBD2. TRBJ2-7 matches the DNA end more closely, so the J call is doubtful. This CDR3 has 15 amino acids. Per germline, CDR1 MGHRA and CDR2 YSYEKL. The CDR3 loop is CASSQWEGSRYEQYF. The CDR3 nucleotides read TGCGCCAGCAGCCAATGGGAGGGTTCGAGGTACGAGCAGTACTTC.

This chain uses TRBV7-2 with TRBJ2-1; D is ambiguous. Germline CDR1 reads SGHTA; CDR2 reads FQGNSA. The CDR3 extends over 18 amino acids. V gave up 5 bases and J gave up 2 bases, with 22 bases separating them. The DNA for the CDR3 is TGTGCCAGCAGCCCTCCTTTTGTTTCTGTCACCACCTACAATGAGCAGTTCTTC. It specifies CASSPPFVSVTTYNEQFF.

The chain joins TRBV18 to TRBJ2-2; 11 nucleotides agree with TRBD1. The CDR3 extends over 16 amino acids. The germline V gene encodes CDR1 KGHSH and CDR2 LQKENI. Germline trimming cut 3 bases from V and 4 bases from J; bases unmatched to any gene: 4. The CDR3 protein is CASSPIGTGGTGELFF. Here the CDR3 DNA reads TGTGCCAGCTCACCGATTGGGACAGGGGGCACCGGGGAGCTGTTTTTT.

V is TRBV7-8 and J is TRBJ1-6; D uncertain. The CDR3 runs 13 residues. The germline V gene encodes CDR1 SGHVS and CDR2 FQNEAQ. The V end lost 2 bases, the J end lost 7 bases, and 6 bases lay between the germline ends. Written as DNA, the CDR3 is TGTGCCAGCAGCTTAACGGGGAATTCACCCCTCCACTTT. This encodes CASSLTGNSPLHF.

V and J are TRBV11-2 and TRBJ2-2; 10 positions match TRBD1. Trimming cost V 5 bases and J 0 bases; bases outside gene matches: 3. Germline lookup yields CDR1 SGHAT and CDR2 FQNNGV. The CDR3 spans 16 residues. The CDR3 protein is CASSRGQGANTGELFF. DNA of the CDR3: TGTGCCAGCAGCCGTGGACAGGGGGCGAACACCGGGGAGCTGTTTTTT.

This rearrangement joins TRBV5-8 to TRBJ2-7, with TRBD1 matching 11 bases. In germline, CDR1 is SGHTS, CDR2 YDEGEE. The CDR3 totals 14 residues. V shed 5 bases and J 4 bases; nucleotides not matched to a gene: 5. The CDR3 protein is CASSWDRGGYEQYF. DNA of the CDR3: TGTGCCAGCAGTTGGGACAGGGGGGGATACGAGCAGTACTTC.

In nucleotides, the CDR3 is TGTGCCATCAGAGCGCGGACAGACAGCTCTGGGGCCAACGTCCTGACTTTC. It translates to CAIRARTDSSGANVLTF. The chain carries TRBV10-3 and TRBJ2-6, with D maybe TRBD1 (6 bases). From germline, CDR1 is ENHRY and CDR2 SYGVKD. The CDR3 has 17 amino acids. Trimming removed 6 bases at V and 0 bases at J, with 15 bases between.

The rearrangement joins TRBV19 to TRBJ1-2; TRBD1 agrees at 9 bases. The trim removed 5 bases at V and 4 bases at J, leaving 14 bases unmatched. From germline, CDR1 is LNHDA and CDR2 SQIVND (reference sequence). The CDR3 is 17 residues long. In DNA, the CDR3 is TGTGCCAGTAGTGCCCGGACAGGGGCTCTACTAGGCTATGGCTACACCTTC. Protein product: CASSARTGALLGYGYTF.

V usage is TRBV5-1 and J usage is TRBJ2-2; D ambiguous. Germline values: CDR1 SGHRS, CDR2 YFSETQ. Trimming took off 0 bases at V and 6 bases at J, with 9 bases between the two ends. This CDR3 contains 14 residues. The CDR3 nucleotides read TGCGCCAGCAGCTTGGCCGTCGGGTCCGGGGAGCTGTTTTTT. It specifies CASSLAVGSGELFF. Filled out from reference TRBV5-1 and TRBJ2-2, the complete variable domain reads KAGVTQTPRYLIKTRGQQVTLSCSPISGHRSVSWYQQTPGQGLQFLFEYFSETQRNKGNFPGRFSGRQFSNSRSEMNVSTLELGDSALYLCASSLAVGSGELFFGEGSRLTVL.

The rearrangement links TRBV9 to TRBJ2-2; 13 bases map to TRBD2. V was clipped by 4 bases and J by 2 bases; unmatched bases: 2. CDR3 length equals 16 residues. Per germline, CDR1 SGDLS and CDR2 YYNGEE. The CDR3 reads CASSRLAGGNTGELFF. CDR3 sequence (DNA): TGTGCCAGCAGCAGACTAGCGGGGGGTAACACCGGGGAGCTGTTTTTT.

This clone was seen a handful of times. This chain uses TRBV6-4 with TRBJ2-2, with 10 bases aligning to TRBD2. CDR1 and CDR2 (germline): MRHNA, SNTAGT. The CDR3 runs to 15 residues. Losses at the gene ends were 6 bases for V and 2 bases for J; bases not matched to a gene: 3. As DNA, the CDR3 is TGTGCCAGCAGCGGGACTAGCGAAAACACCGGGGAGCTGTTTTTT. It translates to CASSGTSENTGELFF.

The table lists this clone with a few counts. The rearrangement uses TRBV6-5 and TRBJ1-6, with 7 bases lining up with TRBD1. CDR3 length: 15 residues. V gave up 7 bases and J gave up 8 bases; unmatched junction bases: 11. CDR1 MNHEY and CDR2 SVGAGI come from the germline V gene. The CDR3 DNA follows: TGTGCCAGCAACCGACTACAGGGGCGGGATTCACCCCTCCACTTT. Translating gives CASNRLQGRDSPLHF.

With regard to this clone: Lacking the conserved final phenylalanine or tryptophan, this CDR3 likely reflects a read error. V gene TRBV6-1 combines with J gene TRBJ1-6; maybe TRBD1 (6 bases). The CDR3 has 13 residues. V was trimmed by 6 bases and J by 6 bases, leaving 9 bases between them. The germline CDR1 and CDR2 sequences are MNHNS and SASEGT. In DNA form, the CDR3 reads TGTGCCAGCAGCAGGGACATTAATTCACCCCTCCACCTT. Translated: CASSRDINSPLHL.